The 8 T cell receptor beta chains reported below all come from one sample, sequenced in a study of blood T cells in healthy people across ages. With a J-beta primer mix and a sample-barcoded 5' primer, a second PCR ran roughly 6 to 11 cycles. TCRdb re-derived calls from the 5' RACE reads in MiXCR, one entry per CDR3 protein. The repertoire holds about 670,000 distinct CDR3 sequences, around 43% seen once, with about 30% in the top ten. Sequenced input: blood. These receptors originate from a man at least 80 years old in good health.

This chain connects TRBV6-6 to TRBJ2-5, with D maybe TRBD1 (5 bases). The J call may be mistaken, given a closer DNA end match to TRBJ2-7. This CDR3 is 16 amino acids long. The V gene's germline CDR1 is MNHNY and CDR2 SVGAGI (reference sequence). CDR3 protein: CASSRADSLSTYEQYF. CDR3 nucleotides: TGTGCCAGCAGCCGCGCCGACAGCCTCTCCACCTACGAGCAGTACTTC.

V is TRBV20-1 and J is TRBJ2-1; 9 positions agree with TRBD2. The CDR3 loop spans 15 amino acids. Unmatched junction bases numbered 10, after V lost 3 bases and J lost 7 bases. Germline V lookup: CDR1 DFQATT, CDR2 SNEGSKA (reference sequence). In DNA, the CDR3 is TGCAGTGCTAGCGGTGTAGCGGGAGTTGTGAATGAGCAGTTCTTC. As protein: CSASGVAGVVNEQFF.

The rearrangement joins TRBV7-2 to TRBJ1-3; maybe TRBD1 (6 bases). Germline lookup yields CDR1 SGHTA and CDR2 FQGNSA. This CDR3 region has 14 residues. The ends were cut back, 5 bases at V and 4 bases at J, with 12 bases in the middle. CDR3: CASSPQGLGNTIYF. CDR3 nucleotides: TGTGCCAGCAGCCCGCAGGGGTTAGGAAACACCATATATTTT.

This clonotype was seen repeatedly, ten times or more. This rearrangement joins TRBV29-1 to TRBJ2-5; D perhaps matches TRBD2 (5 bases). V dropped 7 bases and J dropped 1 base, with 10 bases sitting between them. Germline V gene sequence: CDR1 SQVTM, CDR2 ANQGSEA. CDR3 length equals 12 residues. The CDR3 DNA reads TGCAGCGCCGGGAAAGCCCAAGAGACCCAGTACTTC. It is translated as CSAGKAQETQYF.

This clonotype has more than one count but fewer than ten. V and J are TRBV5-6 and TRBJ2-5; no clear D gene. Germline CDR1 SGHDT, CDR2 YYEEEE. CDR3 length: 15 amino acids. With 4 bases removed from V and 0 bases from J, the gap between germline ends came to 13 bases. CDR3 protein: CASSRFRGYQETQYF. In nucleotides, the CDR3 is TGTGCCAGCAGCCGCTTTCGAGGCTACCAAGAGACCCAGTACTTC.

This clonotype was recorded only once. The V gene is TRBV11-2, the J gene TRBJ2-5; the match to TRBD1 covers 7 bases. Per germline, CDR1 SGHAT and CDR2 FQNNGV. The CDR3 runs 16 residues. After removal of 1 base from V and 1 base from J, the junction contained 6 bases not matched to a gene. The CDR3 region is CASSLGWDSRQETQYF. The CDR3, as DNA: TGTGCCAGCAGCTTAGGGTGGGACAGTCGCCAAGAGACCCAGTACTTC. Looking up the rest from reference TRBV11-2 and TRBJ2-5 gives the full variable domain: EAGVAQSPRYKIIEKRQSVAFWCNPISGHATLYWYQQILGQGPKLLIQFQNNGVVDDSQLPKDRFSAERLKGVDSTLKIQPAKLEDSAVYLCASSLGWDSRQETQYFGPGTRLLVL.

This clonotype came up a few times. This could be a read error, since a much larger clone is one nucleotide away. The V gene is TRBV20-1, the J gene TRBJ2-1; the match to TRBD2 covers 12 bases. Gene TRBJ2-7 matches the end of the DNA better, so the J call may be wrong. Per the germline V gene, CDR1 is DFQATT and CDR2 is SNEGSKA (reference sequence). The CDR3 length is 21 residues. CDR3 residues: CSASSITSGRNWGRSYNEQYF. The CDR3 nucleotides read TGCAGTGCTAGCAGTATCACTAGCGGGAGGAATTGGGGGAGGTCCTACAATGAGCAGTACTTC.

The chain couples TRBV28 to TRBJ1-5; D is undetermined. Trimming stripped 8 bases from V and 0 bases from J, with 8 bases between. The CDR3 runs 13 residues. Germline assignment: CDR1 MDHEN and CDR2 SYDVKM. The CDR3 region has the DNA TGTGCCAGCCGAGGCCATAGCAATCAGCCCCAGCATTTT. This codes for CASRGHSNQPQHF. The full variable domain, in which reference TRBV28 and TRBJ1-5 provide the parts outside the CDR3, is DVKVTQSSRYLVKRTGEKVFLECVQDMDHENMFWYRQDPGLGLRLIYFSYDVKMKEKGDIPEGYSVSREKKERFSLILESASTNQTSMYLCASRGHSNQPQHFGDGTRLSIL.